The clone carrying this TCR beta chain has a single count. Its antigen is undetermined. The data are from a study of shared clonotypes between healthy human individuals. In the study overall: Every donor yielded three CD4 naive, three CD4 memory, two CD8 naive and one CD8 memory plate. Findings and limits, study-wide: Generation of non-shared clonotypes was less probable than generation of clonotypes shared by all four donors.

The table came from immunoSEQ multiplex PCR; TCRdb's copy has only in-frame clones and leaves some out. The sample contains millions of clones, around nine tenths of which appear only once. There are 15 residues in the CDR3. V shed 2 bases and J shed 7 bases, with 17 bases lying between them. Germline CDR1 reads KGHSH; CDR2 reads LQKENI. There were only Caucasian adults among the donors, and all lived in Nashville, Tennessee. Sequencing was carried out using naive CD4+ T cells sorted from blood. Subset in this sample: CD45RA+ positively selected. This chain joins TRBV18 and TRBJ1-2; D not certain. The source of this sequence is a man aged 18 to 30 in good health. CDR3 DNA: TGTGCCAGCTCACCAATCCTCGAACAGATGAGTGGCTACACCTTC. Amino acid sequence: CASSPILEQMSGYTF.